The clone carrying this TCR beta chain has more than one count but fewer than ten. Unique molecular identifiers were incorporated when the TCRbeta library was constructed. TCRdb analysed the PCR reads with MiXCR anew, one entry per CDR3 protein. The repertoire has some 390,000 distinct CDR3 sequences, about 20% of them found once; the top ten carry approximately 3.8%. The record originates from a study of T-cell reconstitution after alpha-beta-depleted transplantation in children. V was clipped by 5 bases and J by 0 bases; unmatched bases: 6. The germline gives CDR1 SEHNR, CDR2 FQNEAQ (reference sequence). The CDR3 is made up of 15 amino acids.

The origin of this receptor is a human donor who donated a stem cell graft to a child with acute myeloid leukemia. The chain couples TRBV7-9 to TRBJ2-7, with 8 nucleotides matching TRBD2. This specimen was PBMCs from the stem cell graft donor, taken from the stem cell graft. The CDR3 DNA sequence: TGTGCCAGCAGCCGAAGCGGGGGTACCTCCTACGAGCAGTACTTC. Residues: CASSRSGGTSYEQYF.